These 19 T cell receptor beta chains were sequenced from one sample in a study of control samples from healthy donors and cancer patients. Method: immunoSEQ multiplex PCR; TCRdb's copy keeps in-frame clones and lacks some. This sample has 140,000 or so clones; roughly 89% occur once, and the top ten carry over 4.5%. Material for sequencing was blood. The receptors were sampled from a young man in good health.

This clone turned up a few times. The V gene is TRBV9, the J gene TRBJ2-1, with TRBD2 identical over 10 bases. The ends lost 3 bases at V and 3 bases at J; junction bases unmatched: 3. The CDR3 length is 15 residues. Looked up from germline, CDR1 is SGDLS and CDR2 is YYNGEE. CDR3 sequence reads: CASSGGLANYNEQFF. CDR3 sequence (DNA): TGTGCCAGCAGCGGGGGACTAGCGAACTACAATGAGCAGTTCTTC.

This clone was counted once. The rearrangement uses TRBV4-2 and TRBJ2-2, with D hard to call. The CDR3 runs 14 residues. Germline V lookup: CDR1 LGHNA, CDR2 YNFKEQ. Trimming left V 1 base short and J 6 bases short, with 9 bases between. The CDR3 is CASSQGGPSGELFF. DNA of the CDR3: TGTGCCAGCAGCCAAGGAGGACCCTCCGGGGAGCTGTTTTTT.

The V call is TRBV24-1, the J call TRBJ1-3; D unclear. CDR3 length: 14 residues. Germline values: CDR1 KGHDR, CDR2 SFDVKD. V lost 4 bases and J 2 bases, leaving 8 bases between the germline ends. CDR3 region: CATSDGSTGNTIYF. CDR3 sequence (DNA): TGTGCCACCAGTGACGGATCAACTGGAAACACCATATATTTT.

This chain uses TRBV12-5 with TRBJ2-7; possibly TRBD1 or TRBD2 for D (5 bases each). The V end lost 3 bases, the J end lost 1 base, and 13 bases lay between the germline ends. Germline loops: CDR1 LGHNT, CDR2 FRNRAP. This CDR3 has 15 residues. CDR3 region: CASGFTRDRSYEQYF. The CDR3 region has the DNA TGTGCTAGTGGTTTCACCCGGGACCGATCCTACGAGCAGTACTTC. The variable domain in full, completed from reference TRBV12-5 and TRBJ2-7, reads DARVTQTPRHKVTEMGQEVTMRCQPILGHNTVFWYRQTMMQGLELLAYFRNRAPLDDSGMPKDRFSAEMPDATLATLKIQPSEPRDSAVYFCASGFTRDRSYEQYFGPGTRLTVT.

The J gene is TRBJ2-2, the V gene TRBV19, with D possibly being TRBD2 (5 bases). Germline assignment: CDR1 LNHDA and CDR2 SQIVND (reference sequence). The CDR3 has 16 residues. Trimming removed 5 bases from V and 2 bases from J, with 15 bases in between. The CDR3 spells CASSGTGSANTGELFF. CDR3 coding DNA: TGTGCCAGTAGTGGTACGGGGTCAGCCAACACCGGGGAGCTGTTTTTT.

The V call is TRBV5-1, the J call TRBJ2-2, with 9 bases aligning to TRBD1. This CDR3 comprises 16 residues. V shed 5 bases, J shed 5 bases, and the junction held 10 bases outside the gene matches. CDR1 is SGHRS, CDR2 YFSETQ, per germline. In DNA, the CDR3 is TGCGCCAGCAGTTCGGGACAGGGCGGTTGGACCGGGGAGCTGTTTTTT. It specifies CASSSGQGGWTGELFF.

This clone was seen only once. The gene calls are TRBV29-1 and TRBJ1-2; TRBD1 is a possible D gene (5 bases). Germline V CDR1 and CDR2: SQVTM, ANQGSEA. The CDR3 is 11 amino acids. The ends were cut back, 6 bases at V and 8 bases at J, with 13 bases in the middle. The CDR3 region is CSVPRGSGYTF. CDR3 nucleotides: TGCAGCGTCCCCCGGGGGAGCGGCTACACCTTC.

A note on this clone: Other DNA sequences in this sample translate to the same CDR3. This CDR3 reads CASSLTRQETQYF. The CDR3 nucleotides read TGTGCCAGCAGCTTAACGCGGCAAGAGACCCAGTACTTC. The chain joins TRBV7-3 to TRBJ2-5; D gene ambiguous. Between the trimmed V and J ends, which lost 0 bases and 2 bases, there was a span of 4 bases. The length of the CDR3 is 13 residues. CDR1 is SGHTA and CDR2 is FQGTGA in the germline V gene.

The chain is built from TRBV15 and TRBJ2-1, with 8 bases identical to TRBD2. In germline, CDR1 is LNHNV, CDR2 YYDKDF (reference sequence). With V trimmed by 1 base and J by 8 bases, 7 bases remained unmatched. The CDR3 loop spans 15 amino acids. CDR3 region: CATSRVSGIGYEQFF. The CDR3 nucleotides read TGTGCCACCAGCAGAGTTAGCGGGATTGGGTATGAGCAGTTCTTC.

The V gene is TRBV6-1, the J gene TRBJ2-7; D ambiguous. Germline CDR1 reads MNHNS; CDR2 reads SASEGT. Trimming stripped 1 base from V and 4 bases from J, with 8 bases between. The CDR3 runs 13 residues. The CDR3 sequence is CASSEGGRYEQYF. The CDR3 DNA reads as TGTGCCAGCAGTGAAGGAGGTCGGTACGAGCAGTACTTC.

The V gene is TRBV19, the J gene TRBJ2-3; D perhaps matches TRBD1 (6 bases). In germline, CDR1 is LNHDA, CDR2 SQIVND (reference sequence). The CDR3 length is 14 residues. Trimming removed 5 bases at V and 2 bases at J, with 11 bases between. Here the CDR3 reads CASSGDINTDTQYF. DNA for the CDR3: TGTGCCAGTAGTGGGGACATCAACACAGATACGCAGTATTTT. The complete variable domain, with remaining parts taken from reference TRBV19 and TRBJ2-3, reads DGGITQSPKYLFRKEGQNVTLSCEQNLNHDAMYWYRQDPGQGLRLIYYSQIVNDFQKGDIAEGYSVSREKKESFPLTVTSAQKNPTAFYLCASSGDINTDTQYFGPGTRLTVL.

The V and J genes are TRBV15 and TRBJ1-1; D not certain. V lost 0 bases and J 8 bases, leaving 13 bases between the germline ends. This CDR3 region has 14 residues. The germline V gene has CDR1 LNHNV and CDR2 YYDKDF (reference sequence). The CDR3 loop reads CATSRDLGEDEAFF. The CDR3 nucleotides are TGTGCCACCAGCAGAGATCTTGGGGAAGACGAAGCTTTCTTT.

The V and J genes are TRBV30 and TRBJ2-5; maybe TRBD1 (5 bases). This CDR3 region has 14 residues. CDR1 GTSNPN and CDR2 SVGIG come from the germline V gene (reference sequence). V was clipped by 2 bases and J by 1 base, with 11 bases between them. CDR3 coding DNA: TGTGCCTGGAGTTTAAAGGGGTCCCAAGAGACCCAGTACTTC. This gives the protein CAWSLKGSQETQYF.

The chain joins TRBV21-1 to TRBJ2-1; no DNA check was done on the table's D call, TRBD2. TRBV21-1 counts as a pseudogene. This CDR3 is 16 amino acids long. The CDR3 is CASSKTSGSVYNEQFF. CDR3 in DNA: TGTGCCAGCAGCAAGACTAGCGGGAGTGTTTACAATGAGCAGTTCTTC.

V gene TRBV14 combines with J gene TRBJ1-1; D perhaps matches TRBD1 (6 bases). The germline V and J ends were trimmed by 4 bases and 4 bases, with 10 bases remaining between them. Germline V gene lookup returns CDR1 SGHDN and CDR2 FVKESK. The length of the CDR3 is 13 residues. The CDR3 coding sequence is TGTGCCAGCAGCCCCCAACAGGGCACTGAAGCTTTCTTT. Its protein is CASSPQQGTEAFF.

The rearrangement links TRBV11-2 to TRBJ1-3; D remains ambiguous. Germline V gives CDR1 SGHAT, CDR2 FQNNGV. The ends were cut back, 0 bases at V and 4 bases at J, with 13 bases in the middle. CDR3 length equals 16 residues. This chain's CDR3 is CASSLDITRAGNTIYF. CDR3 in DNA: TGTGCCAGCAGCTTAGATATAACAAGGGCGGGAAACACCATATATTTT.

The chain links TRBV6-6 to TRBJ2-1; D assignment may be TRBD1 or TRBD2 (5 bases each). The CDR3 covers 14 residues. The ends were cut back, 0 bases at V and 16 bases at J, with 19 bases in the middle. Per the germline V gene, CDR1 is MNHNY and CDR2 is SVGAGI (reference sequence). CDR3 region: CASSYSTGPGRHFF. CDR3 sequence (DNA): TGTGCCAGCAGTTACTCGACCGGACCGGGGCGTCATTTCTTC.

The J gene is TRBJ2-1, the V gene TRBV11-3, with 11 bases aligning to TRBD2. There are 19 residues in the CDR3. V was pared by 0 bases and J by 0 bases, with 7 bases of the junction left unmatched. Germline V gene data show CDR1 as SGHNT and CDR2 as YENEEA. CDR3 in amino acids: CASSLEAGLAASSYNEQFF. The CDR3 nucleotides are TGTGCCAGCAGCTTAGAAGCGGGACTAGCGGCGAGCTCCTACAATGAGCAGTTCTTC.

About this clone itself: The same CDR3 is also encoded by other DNA sequences in this sample. This chain connects TRBV18 to TRBJ1-1; D is unresolved. The CDR3 is 13 residues long. The V end lost 3 bases, the J end lost 2 bases, and 7 bases lay between the germline ends. Germline-derived CDR1 and CDR2 are KGHSH and LQKENI. For the CDR3, the DNA is TGTGCCAGCTCACCCCCACTTAACACTGAAGCTTTCTTT. This codes for CASSPPLNTEAFF.